The clone carrying this TCR beta chain was detected only a few times. Its antigen remains unknown. Uncontrolled infection, other autoimmune disease, pregnancy and lactation each barred patients from inclusion. Diagnoses used clinical symptoms, serum thyroxine and TRAb, thyroid ultrasound and orbital computed tomography. This blood was taken when hyperthyroidism was first diagnosed, before any ophthalmopathy symptoms existed. The data were obtained in a study of T cells in Graves' hyperthyroidism and ophthalmopathy. Findings and caveats of the study: Stable hyperthyroidism and ophthalmopathy were separated using 13 V-J signatures.

Amplification targeted TCR beta CDR3 regions from RNA transcripts. RT-PCR in the first round (using the HTBI primer set) targeted the TCR CDR3. TCRdb itself ran the multiplex PCR reads through MiXCR, one entry per CDR3 protein. In the table there are under 300,000 distinct CDR3 sequences, 20% to 30% of which are singletons. The length of the CDR3 is 17 residues. V lost 2 bases and J 1 base, leaving 17 bases between the germline ends. Looked up from germline, CDR1 is SGHVS and CDR2 is FQNEAQ. Sequencing used blood. The chain couples TRBV7-8 to TRBJ2-5; D is possibly TRBD2 (5 bases). The clonotype was recovered from a man between 40 and 49 years old with Graves' hyperthyroidism that later progressed to Graves' ophthalmopathy. The CDR3 sequence: CASSLRGGQPGQETQYF. In DNA form, the CDR3 reads TGTGCCAGCAGCTTACGTGGCGGGCAACCGGGCCAAGAGACCCAGTACTTC.